This T cell receptor (beta chain) is from a study of shared clonotypes between healthy human individuals. Study summary: Three plates each covered CD4 naive and memory; CD8 naive two, CD8 memory one. Study-wide results and limits: The study found 4.5% to 5% of naive CD4 clonotypes shared across a few donors. Represented diversity (both genetic and exposure-history) was limited by the small number of donors.

Regarding this clone: Antigen unknown.

It was at deep level that the assay was run. Clones were read by immunoSEQ multiplex PCR, and TCRdb kept only the in-frame ones, dropping some. The table lists a few million clones, 80% to 95% of them singletons, with 0.3% to 0.4% in the top ten. This CDR3 has 13 amino acids. CDR1 and CDR2 (germline): SGDLS, YYNGEE. Trimming left V 3 bases short and J 6 bases short, with 12 bases between. The sequenced sample consisted of naive CD4+ T cells from PBMCs. Noted subset: CD45RA+ positively selected. The sequence was obtained from a young man in good health. Some clones in this sample may be carry-over from other donors' samples. This chain links TRBV9 with TRBJ1-1; D might be TRBD1 (5 bases). The CDR3 DNA reads as TGTGCCAGCAGCGCGACCGGGGGACCTGAAGCTTTCTTT. Residues: CASSATGGPEAFF.